One and the same sample provided the 6 T cell receptor beta chains below, sequenced in a study of blood T cell repertoires in COVID-19. The protocol was immunoSEQ multiplex PCR, while the TCRdb copy is restricted to in-frame clones and leaves out a portion. The sample consists of 120,000 to 150,000 clones, 80% to 90% of them appearing once. The sequencing sample was made of peripheral blood. These receptors all stem from a woman aged 60-75 years with COVID-19, enrolled during active disease.

The J gene is TRBJ2-7, the V gene TRBV29-1; 7 nucleotides agree with TRBD1. Germline lookup yields CDR1 SQVTM and CDR2 ANQGSEA. Trimming at V came to 5 bases and at J to 4 bases, leaving 11 bases not matched to a gene. CDR3 length equals 14 residues. Here the CDR3 DNA reads TGCAGCGTTCGGAAGGGACAGTTTCCTTACGAGCAGTACTTC. Translated, it gives CSVRKGQFPYEQYF.

The rearrangement joins TRBV6-5 to TRBJ1-5; 9 positions match TRBD1. The germline V gene encodes CDR1 MNHEY and CDR2 SVGAGI. This CDR3 has 12 amino acids. With V trimmed by 11 bases and J by 4 bases, 3 bases remained unmatched. CDR3 nucleotides: TGTGCCCCCGGGACAGGGAATCAGCCCCAGCATTTT. It is translated as CAPGTGNQPQHF.

The V call is TRBV19, the J call TRBJ1-6; TRBD1 agrees at 7 bases. CDR3 length: 15 amino acids. The ends lost 9 bases at V and 6 bases at J; junction bases unmatched: 11. The germline V gene has CDR1 LNHDA and CDR2 SQIVND (reference sequence). This CDR3 is CASKIGTAPNSPLHF. DNA for the CDR3: TGTGCCAGCAAGATCGGGACAGCACCTAATTCACCCCTCCACTTT.

CDR3 region: CASTPQGQGAFNYGYTF. CDR3 nucleotide sequence: TGTGCCAGCACCCCTCAAGGGCAGGGGGCTTTTAACTATGGCTACACCTTC. The chain joins TRBV5-4 to TRBJ1-2, with TRBD1 identical over 8 bases. The CDR3 extends over 17 amino acids. Germline CDR1 SGHNT, CDR2 YYREEE (reference sequence). Trimming at V came to 6 bases and at J to 1 base, leaving 14 bases not matched to a gene.

The rearrangement uses TRBV6-1 and TRBJ2-7; 9 bases align to TRBD1. The V and J ends lost 4 bases and 5 bases, in that order; junction bases with no gene match: 9. Germline CDR1 MNHNS, CDR2 SASEGT. CDR3 size: 15 residues. The chain's CDR3 is CASSGAGTGTNEQYF. The CDR3 DNA reads TGTGCCAGCAGTGGAGCCGGGACAGGGACTAACGAGCAGTACTTC.

The rearrangement joins TRBV7-9 to TRBJ1-1; TRBD1 matches at 8 bases. Per germline, CDR1 SEHNR and CDR2 FQNEAQ (reference sequence). V lost 4 bases, J lost 0 bases, and 10 bases stayed unmatched. This CDR3 comprises 17 residues. The CDR3 is CASSSRTGTTMNTEAFF. The DNA of the CDR3 is TGTGCCAGCAGCTCACGGACAGGGACTACCATGAACACTGAAGCTTTCTTT.